The clone carrying this T cell receptor beta chain was counted at least ten times. The target antigen is unknown. Between about 20 and 30 mg of unsorted bulk tissue served as the source from which RNA and DNA were co-extracted. The data were taken from a study of tumor-infiltrating lymphocytes in primary liver carcinoma. Study background: The neoplasms were of stage T1-T3 N0M0, with dimensions of roughly 4 to 11 cm across.

Production of TCR beta cDNA used around 0.45 ug total RNA together with a constant-region primer. Three-round nested multiplex PCR performed with slightly modified ARM-PCR produced the TCR beta libraries. Investigators reported that the first two PCR rounds, at roughly 11 cycles each, used TRBV1-TRBV30 forward primers with a C-beta reverse primer. One entry per CDR3 protein, called by TCRdb with MiXCR from the multiplex PCR reads. The table lists roughly 120,000 distinct CDR3 sequences, about 68% of them singletons. V lost 0 bases, J lost 3 bases, and 3 bases lay in between. The CDR3 contains 12 residues. The V gene's germline CDR1 is SEHNR and CDR2 FQNEAQ (reference sequence). Study-level results: Tumors significantly exceeded blood in top-250-clone fraction (p = 0.039).

The sequence was obtained from an older woman with primary liver carcinoma and hepatitis B virus infection. The rearrangement links TRBV7-9 to TRBJ2-7; D not certain. The sample taken for sequencing was liver tumor tissue from sampling region 1. Indicated subset: tumor region T1, superior pole. CDR3 residues: CASSLADYEQYF. As DNA, the CDR3 is TGTGCCAGCAGCTTAGCCGACTACGAGCAGTACTTC. Together with reference TRBV7-9 and TRBJ2-7, the CDR3 gives the full variable domain: DTGVSQNPRHKITKRGQNVTFRCDPISEHNRLYWYRQTLGQGPEFLTYFQNEAQLEKSRLLSDRFSAERPKGSFSTLEIQRTEQGDSAMYLCASSLADYEQYFGPGTRLTVT.